Following are 2 T cell receptor beta chains from one sample sequenced in a study of blood T cell repertoires in COVID-19. Clones were sequenced by immunoSEQ multiplex PCR, and TCRdb holds only the in-frame ones, with some missing. The data contain roughly 150,000 clones, roughly 84% of them seen just once; the ten biggest clones take up approximately 10%. The sequencing sample was made of peripheral blood. The receptors stem from a man between 65 and 85 years old with active or convalescent COVID-19.

The chain uses TRBV9 and TRBJ2-1; 13 nucleotides align to TRBD2. V trimming: 4 bases; J trimming: 7 bases; junction bases outside the gene matches: 5. This CDR3 has 15 residues. Germline V lookup: CDR1 SGDLS, CDR2 YYNGEE. The CDR3 spells CASSTQTSGRNEQFF. The CDR3 nucleotides are TGTGCCAGCAGCACCCAGACTAGCGGGAGGAATGAGCAGTTCTTC.

The gene calls are TRBV30 and TRBJ2-7, with D maybe TRBD1 (5 bases). The V gene lost 4 bases and the J gene lost 8 bases, with 18 bases spanning the gap. The CDR3 has 13 amino acids. The germline V gene has CDR1 GTSNPN and CDR2 SVGIG (reference sequence). Here the CDR3 reads CAWTLRGGNKQYF. For the CDR3, the DNA is TGTGCCTGGACCTTAAGGGGTGGGAATAAGCAGTACTTC.